This TCR beta chain comes out of a study of identical twins. Study observations and caveats: Low generation-probability sequences were in excess among twin-shared out-of-frame alpha sequences. Beta clonotypes that were abundant in cord blood contained fewer insertions, a pattern absent from memory repertoires. Cross-sectional statistics underpinned the conclusions; the same donors were not followed.

Each cDNA held unique molecular identifiers, and template switching gave it a universal primer site. TCRdb used MiXCR to reprocess the 5' RACE reads, holding one entry per CDR3 protein. This sample carries 500,000 to 550,000 distinct CDR3 sequences, approximately 20% of them seen once, and the ten largest clones take around 0.47%. The table lists this clonotype with a count of one. Its antigen remains unknown. The CDR3 runs 15 residues. The germline V gene has CDR1 DFQATT and CDR2 SNEGSKA (reference sequence). The V gene end was trimmed by 0 bases and the J gene end by 11 bases; junction bases not matched to a gene: 14. The sample was also linked to a second study, of yellow fever vaccine responses in identical twins.

J is TRBJ2-3 and V is TRBV20-1; TRBD2 aligns across 7 bases. The receptor's source is a woman in her late teens or twenties in good health. Sequencing was carried out using CD4+ T cells sorted from blood. DNA of the CDR3: TGCAGTGCTAGAGATTTAGGGGCCGGTTCGGGGGGGCAGTATTTT. As protein: CSARDLGAGSGGQYF.